This section outlines one TCR beta chain sequence together with its context. Each donor was healthy, and each was a bone marrow donor. PCR involved 60 Vbeta and 13 Jbeta primers. Some clones are missing from TCRdb's copy, which holds only in-frame ones; the method was immunoSEQ multiplex PCR. Here the sample spans roughly 98,000 clones, around 72% being singletons. This record comes from a study of cytomegalovirus exposure and HLA in healthy donors. Trimming removed 6 bases at V and 3 bases at J, with 8 bases between. This CDR3 comprises 13 residues. Germline V gene sequence: CDR1 ENHRY, CDR2 SYGVKD. The sequence came from a man aged 18 to 35 in good health and CMV-seropositive. Material for sequencing was PBMCs. This chain connects TRBV10-3 to TRBJ1-4; D might be TRBD1 (5 bases). The CDR3 bases are TGTGCCATCAGGGGGGGGGCTAATGAAAAACTGTTTTTT. This gives the protein CAIRGGANEKLFF.